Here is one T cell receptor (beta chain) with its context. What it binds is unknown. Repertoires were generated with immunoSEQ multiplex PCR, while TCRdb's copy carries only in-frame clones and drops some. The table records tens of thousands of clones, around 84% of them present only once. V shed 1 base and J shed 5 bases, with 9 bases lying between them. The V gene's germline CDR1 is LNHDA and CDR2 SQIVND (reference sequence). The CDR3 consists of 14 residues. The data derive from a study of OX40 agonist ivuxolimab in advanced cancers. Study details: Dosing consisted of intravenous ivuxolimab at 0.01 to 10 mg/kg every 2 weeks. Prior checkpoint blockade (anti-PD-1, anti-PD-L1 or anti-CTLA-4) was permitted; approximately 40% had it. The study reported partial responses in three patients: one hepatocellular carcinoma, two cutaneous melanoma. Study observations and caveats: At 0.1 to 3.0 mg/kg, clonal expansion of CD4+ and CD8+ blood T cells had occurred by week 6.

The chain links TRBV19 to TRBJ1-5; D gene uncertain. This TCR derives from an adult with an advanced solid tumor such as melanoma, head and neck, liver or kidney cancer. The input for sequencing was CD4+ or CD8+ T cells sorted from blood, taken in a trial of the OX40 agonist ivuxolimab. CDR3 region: CASSIGEDYQPQHF. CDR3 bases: TGTGCCAGTAGTATAGGGGAGGATTATCAGCCCCAGCATTTT.